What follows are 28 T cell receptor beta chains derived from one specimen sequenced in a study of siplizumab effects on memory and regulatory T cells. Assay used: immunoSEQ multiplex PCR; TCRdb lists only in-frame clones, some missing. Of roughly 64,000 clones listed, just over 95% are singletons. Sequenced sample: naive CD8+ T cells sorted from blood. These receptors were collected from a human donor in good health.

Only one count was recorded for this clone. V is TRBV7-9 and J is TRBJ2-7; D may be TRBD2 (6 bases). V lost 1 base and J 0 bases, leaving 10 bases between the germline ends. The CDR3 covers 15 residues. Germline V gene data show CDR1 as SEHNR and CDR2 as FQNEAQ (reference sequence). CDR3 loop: CASSLGQDYSYEQYF. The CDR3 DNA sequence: TGTGCCAGCAGCTTAGGCCAGGACTACTCCTACGAGCAGTACTTC.

CDR3 residues: CASSQRDSSYEQYF. The CDR3, as DNA: TGTGCCAGCAGCCAGAGGGACAGCTCCTACGAGCAGTACTTC. The V and J genes are TRBV7-6 and TRBJ2-7; 7 nucleotides agree with TRBD1. CDR3 size: 14 residues. With 5 bases clipped from V and 0 bases from J, the junction kept 4 bases outside the gene matches. Germline loops: CDR1 SGHVS, CDR2 FNYEAQ.

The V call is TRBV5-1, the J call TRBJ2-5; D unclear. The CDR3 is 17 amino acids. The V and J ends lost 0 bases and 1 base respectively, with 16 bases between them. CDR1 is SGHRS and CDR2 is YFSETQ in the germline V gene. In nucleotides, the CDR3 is TGCGCCAGCAGCTTGGGCTGGACGGATCCCCCCCAAGAGACCCAGTACTTC. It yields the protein CASSLGWTDPPQETQYF.

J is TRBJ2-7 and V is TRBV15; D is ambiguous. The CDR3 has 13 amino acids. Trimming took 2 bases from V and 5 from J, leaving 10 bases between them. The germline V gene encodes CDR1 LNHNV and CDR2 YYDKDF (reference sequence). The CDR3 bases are TGTGCCACCAGCAGACGGAGTCTCGACGAGCAGTACTTC. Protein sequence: CATSRRSLDEQYF.

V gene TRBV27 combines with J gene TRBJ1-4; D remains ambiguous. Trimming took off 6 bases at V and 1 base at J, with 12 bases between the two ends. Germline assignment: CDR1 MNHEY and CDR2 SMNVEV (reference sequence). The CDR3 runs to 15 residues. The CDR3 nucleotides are TGTGCCAGCAGCCTTACGACGGAAACTAATGAAAAACTGTTTTTT. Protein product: CASSLTTETNEKLFF.

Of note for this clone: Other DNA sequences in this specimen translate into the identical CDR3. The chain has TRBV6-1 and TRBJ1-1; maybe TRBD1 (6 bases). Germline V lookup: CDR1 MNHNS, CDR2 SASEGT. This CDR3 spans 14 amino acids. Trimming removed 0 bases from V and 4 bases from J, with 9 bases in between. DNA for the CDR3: TGTGCCAGCAGTGAAGCAGGGGGGGGCACTGAAGCTTTCTTT. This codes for CASSEAGGGTEAFF.

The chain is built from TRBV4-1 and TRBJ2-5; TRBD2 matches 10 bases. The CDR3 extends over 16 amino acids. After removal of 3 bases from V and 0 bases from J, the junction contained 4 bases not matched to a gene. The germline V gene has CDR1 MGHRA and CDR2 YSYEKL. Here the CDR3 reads CASSHSGGPHQETQYF. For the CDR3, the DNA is TGCGCCAGCAGCCATAGCGGGGGGCCTCACCAAGAGACCCAGTACTTC.

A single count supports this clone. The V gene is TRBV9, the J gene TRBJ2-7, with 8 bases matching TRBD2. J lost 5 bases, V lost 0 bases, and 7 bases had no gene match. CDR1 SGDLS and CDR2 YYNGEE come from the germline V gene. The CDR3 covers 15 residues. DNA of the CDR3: TGTGCCAGCAGCGTAGCAAGCGGGGGCGGCAACGAGCAGTACTTC. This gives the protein CASSVASGGGNEQYF.

CDR3 nucleotide sequence: TGTGCCAGCAGCCTAGGGGTCACAGGGGCTAATGAAAAACTGTTTTTT. Protein product: CASSLGVTGANEKLFF. This sequence joins TRBV7-6 and TRBJ1-4; TRBD1 matches 7 bases. Germline V gives CDR1 SGHVS, CDR2 FNYEAQ. CDR3 length: 16 amino acids. Unmatched junction bases numbered 9, after V lost 5 bases and J lost 3 bases.

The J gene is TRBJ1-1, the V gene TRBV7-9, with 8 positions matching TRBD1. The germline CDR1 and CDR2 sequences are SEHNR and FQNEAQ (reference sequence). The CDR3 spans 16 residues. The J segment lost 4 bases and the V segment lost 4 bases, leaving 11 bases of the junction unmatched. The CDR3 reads CASSSPTQGGSTEAFF. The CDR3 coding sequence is TGTGCCAGCAGCTCCCCAACACAGGGGGGGAGCACTGAAGCTTTCTTT.

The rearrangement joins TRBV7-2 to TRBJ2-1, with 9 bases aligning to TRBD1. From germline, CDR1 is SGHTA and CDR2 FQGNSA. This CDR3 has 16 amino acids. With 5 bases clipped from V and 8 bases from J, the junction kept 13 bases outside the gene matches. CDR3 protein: CASSTWGQGTEDEQFF. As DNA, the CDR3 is TGTGCCAGCAGCACCTGGGGACAGGGAACGGAAGATGAGCAGTTCTTC.

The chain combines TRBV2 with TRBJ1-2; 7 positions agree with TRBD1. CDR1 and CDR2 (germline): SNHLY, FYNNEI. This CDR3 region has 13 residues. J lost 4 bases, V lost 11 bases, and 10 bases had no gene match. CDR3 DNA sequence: TGTGCCCTATCCGAGGGGGCGGGCTATGGCTACACCTTC. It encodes CALSEGAGYGYTF. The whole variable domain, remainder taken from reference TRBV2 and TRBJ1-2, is EPEVTQTPSHQVTQMGQEVILRCVPISNHLYFYWYRQILGQKVEFLVSFYNNEISEKSEIFDDQFSVERPDGSNFTLKIRSTKLEDSAMYFCALSEGAGYGYTFGSGTRLTVV.

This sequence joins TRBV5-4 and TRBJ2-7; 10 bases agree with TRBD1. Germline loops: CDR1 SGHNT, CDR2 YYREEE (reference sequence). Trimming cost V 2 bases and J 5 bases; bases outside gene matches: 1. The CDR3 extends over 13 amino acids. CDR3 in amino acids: CASSLGTGDEQYF. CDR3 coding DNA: TGTGCCAGCAGCTTAGGGACAGGGGACGAGCAGTACTTC. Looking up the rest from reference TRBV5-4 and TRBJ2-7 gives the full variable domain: ETGVTQSPTHLIKTRGQQVTLRCSSQSGHNTVSWYQQALGQGPQFIFQYYREEENGRGNFPPRFSGLQFPNYSSELNVNALELDDSALYLCASSLGTGDEQYFGPGTRLTVT.

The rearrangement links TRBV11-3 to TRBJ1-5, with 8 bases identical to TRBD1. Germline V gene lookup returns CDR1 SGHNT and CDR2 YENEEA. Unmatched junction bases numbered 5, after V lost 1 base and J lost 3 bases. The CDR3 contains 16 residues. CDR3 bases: TGTGCCAGCAGCTTAGGATACAGGGGGGACAATCAGCCCCAGCATTTT. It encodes CASSLGYRGDNQPQHF.

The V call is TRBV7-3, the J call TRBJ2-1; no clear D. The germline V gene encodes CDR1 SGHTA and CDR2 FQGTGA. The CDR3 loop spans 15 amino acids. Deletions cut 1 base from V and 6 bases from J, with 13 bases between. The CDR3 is CASSLNPQPANEQFF. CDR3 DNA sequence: TGTGCCAGCAGCTTAAACCCCCAACCGGCCAATGAGCAGTTCTTC.

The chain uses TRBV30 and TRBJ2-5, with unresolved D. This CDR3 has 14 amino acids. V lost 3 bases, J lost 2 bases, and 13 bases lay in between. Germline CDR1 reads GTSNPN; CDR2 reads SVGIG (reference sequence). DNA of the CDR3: TGTGCCTGGAGAGAGGCGGTGGATCAAGAGACCCAGTACTTC. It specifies CAWREAVDQETQYF.

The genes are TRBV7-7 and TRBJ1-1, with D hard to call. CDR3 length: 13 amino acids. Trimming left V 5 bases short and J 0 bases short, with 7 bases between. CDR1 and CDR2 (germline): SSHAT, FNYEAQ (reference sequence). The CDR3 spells CASSPRLNTEAFF. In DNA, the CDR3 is TGTGCCAGCAGCCCCCGGTTGAACACTGAAGCTTTCTTT.

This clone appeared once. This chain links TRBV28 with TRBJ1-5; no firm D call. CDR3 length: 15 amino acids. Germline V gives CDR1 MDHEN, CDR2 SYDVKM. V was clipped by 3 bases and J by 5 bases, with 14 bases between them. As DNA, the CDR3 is TGTGCCAGCAGTTTCCGTGTCCACGATTATCAGCCCCAGCATTTT. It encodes CASSFRVHDYQPQHF.

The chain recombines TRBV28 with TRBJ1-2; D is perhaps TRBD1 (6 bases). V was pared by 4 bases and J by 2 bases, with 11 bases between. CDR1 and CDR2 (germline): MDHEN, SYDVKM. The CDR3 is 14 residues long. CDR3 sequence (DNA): TGTGCCAGCAGTTCCCCCCAGGGGAACTATGGCTACACCTTC. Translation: CASSSPQGNYGYTF.

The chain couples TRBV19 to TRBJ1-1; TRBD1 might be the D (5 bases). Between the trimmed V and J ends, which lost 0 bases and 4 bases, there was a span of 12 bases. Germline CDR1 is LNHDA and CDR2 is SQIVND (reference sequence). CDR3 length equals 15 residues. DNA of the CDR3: TGTGCCAGTAGTATAGACGCCGGGGCCGGCACTGAAGCTTTCTTT. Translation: CASSIDAGAGTEAFF.

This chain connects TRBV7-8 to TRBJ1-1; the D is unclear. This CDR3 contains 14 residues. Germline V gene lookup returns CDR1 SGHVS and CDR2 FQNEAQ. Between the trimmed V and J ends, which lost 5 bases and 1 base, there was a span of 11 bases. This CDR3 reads CASSPLDGNTEAFF. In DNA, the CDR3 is TGTGCCAGCAGCCCCCTGGACGGGAACACTGAAGCTTTCTTT.

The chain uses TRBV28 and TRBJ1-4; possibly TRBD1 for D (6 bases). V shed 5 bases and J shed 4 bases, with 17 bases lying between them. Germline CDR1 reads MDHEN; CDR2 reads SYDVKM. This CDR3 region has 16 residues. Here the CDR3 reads CASSPVGGADNEKLFF. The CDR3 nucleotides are TGTGCCAGCAGTCCAGTCGGGGGGGCTGATAATGAAAAACTGTTTTTT.

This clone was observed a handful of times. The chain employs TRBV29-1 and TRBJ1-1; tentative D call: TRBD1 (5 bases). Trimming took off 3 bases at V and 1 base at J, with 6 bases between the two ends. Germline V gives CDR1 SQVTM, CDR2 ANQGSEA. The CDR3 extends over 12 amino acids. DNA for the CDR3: TGCAGCGTTGATCAGGGGAACACTGAAGCTTTCTTT. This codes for CSVDQGNTEAFF.

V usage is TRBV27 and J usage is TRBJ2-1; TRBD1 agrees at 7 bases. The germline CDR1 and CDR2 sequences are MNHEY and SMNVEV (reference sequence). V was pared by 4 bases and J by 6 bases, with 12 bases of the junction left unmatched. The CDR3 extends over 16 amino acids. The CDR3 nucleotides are TGTGCCAGCAGTTCTGTGACAGGGAACTTGGTCAATGAGCAGTTCTTC. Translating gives CASSSVTGNLVNEQFF.

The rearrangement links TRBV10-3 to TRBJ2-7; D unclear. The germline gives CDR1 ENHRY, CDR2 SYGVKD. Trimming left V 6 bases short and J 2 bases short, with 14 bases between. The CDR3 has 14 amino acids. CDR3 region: CAISAPGQAYEQYF. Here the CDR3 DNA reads TGTGCCATCAGCGCCCCGGGCCAAGCCTACGAGCAGTACTTC.

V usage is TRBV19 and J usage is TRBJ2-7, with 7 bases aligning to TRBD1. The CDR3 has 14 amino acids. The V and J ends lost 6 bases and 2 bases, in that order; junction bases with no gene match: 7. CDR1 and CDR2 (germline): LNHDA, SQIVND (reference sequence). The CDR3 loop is CASSRDRGAYEQYF. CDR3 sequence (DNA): TGTGCCAGTAGCAGGGACAGAGGGGCCTACGAGCAGTACTTC.

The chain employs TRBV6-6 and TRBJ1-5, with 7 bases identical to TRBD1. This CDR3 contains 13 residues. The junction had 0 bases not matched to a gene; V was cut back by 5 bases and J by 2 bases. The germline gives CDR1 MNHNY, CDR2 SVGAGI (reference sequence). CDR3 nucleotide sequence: TGTGCCAGCAGTCAGGGGGGCAATCAGCCCCAGCATTTT. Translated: CASSQGGNQPQHF.

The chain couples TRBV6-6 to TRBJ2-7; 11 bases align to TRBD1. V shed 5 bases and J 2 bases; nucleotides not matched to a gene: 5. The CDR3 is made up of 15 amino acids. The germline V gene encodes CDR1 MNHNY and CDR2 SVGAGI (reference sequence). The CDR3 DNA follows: TGTGCCAGCAGTCGAGGACAGGGGGCAACCTACGAGCAGTACTTC. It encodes CASSRGQGATYEQYF.